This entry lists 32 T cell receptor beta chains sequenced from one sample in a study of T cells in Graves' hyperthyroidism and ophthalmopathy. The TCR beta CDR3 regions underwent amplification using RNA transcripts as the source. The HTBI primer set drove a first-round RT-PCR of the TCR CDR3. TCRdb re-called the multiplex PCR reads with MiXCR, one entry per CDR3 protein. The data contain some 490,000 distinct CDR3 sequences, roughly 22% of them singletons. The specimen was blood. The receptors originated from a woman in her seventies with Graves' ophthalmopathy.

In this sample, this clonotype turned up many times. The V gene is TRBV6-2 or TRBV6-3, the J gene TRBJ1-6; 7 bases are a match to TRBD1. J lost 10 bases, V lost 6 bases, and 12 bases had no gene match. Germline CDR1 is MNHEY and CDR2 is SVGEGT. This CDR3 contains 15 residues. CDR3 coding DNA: TGTGCCAGCAGACTTCCAGGGGGGCTTGGATCACCCCTCCACTTT. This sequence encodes CASRLPGGLGSPLHF.

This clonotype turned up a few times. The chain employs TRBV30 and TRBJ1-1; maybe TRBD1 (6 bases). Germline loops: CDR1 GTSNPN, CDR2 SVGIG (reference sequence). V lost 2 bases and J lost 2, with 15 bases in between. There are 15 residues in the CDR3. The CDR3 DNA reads TGTGCCTGGAGTATAGGACAGATGAGTAACACTGAAGCTTTCTTT. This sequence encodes CAWSIGQMSNTEAFF.

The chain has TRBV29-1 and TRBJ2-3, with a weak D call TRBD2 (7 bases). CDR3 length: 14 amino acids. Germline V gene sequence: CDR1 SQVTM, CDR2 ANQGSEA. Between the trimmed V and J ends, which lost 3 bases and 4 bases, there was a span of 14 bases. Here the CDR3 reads CSVEEGEGADTQYF. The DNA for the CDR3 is TGCAGCGTTGAGGAAGGGGAGGGGGCAGATACGCAGTATTTT.

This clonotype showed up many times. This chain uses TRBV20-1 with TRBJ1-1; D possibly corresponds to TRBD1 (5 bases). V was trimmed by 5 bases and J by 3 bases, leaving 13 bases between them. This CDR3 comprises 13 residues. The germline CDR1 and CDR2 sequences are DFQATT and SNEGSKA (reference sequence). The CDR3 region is CSASRDFDTEAFF. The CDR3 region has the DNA TGCAGTGCTTCCAGGGATTTCGACACTGAAGCTTTCTTT.

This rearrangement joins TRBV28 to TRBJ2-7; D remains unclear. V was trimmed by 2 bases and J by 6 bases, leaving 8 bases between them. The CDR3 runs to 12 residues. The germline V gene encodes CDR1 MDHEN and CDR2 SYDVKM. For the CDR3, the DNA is TGTGCCAGCAGTTTAGATAGCTTCGAGCAGTACTTC. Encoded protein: CASSLDSFEQYF.

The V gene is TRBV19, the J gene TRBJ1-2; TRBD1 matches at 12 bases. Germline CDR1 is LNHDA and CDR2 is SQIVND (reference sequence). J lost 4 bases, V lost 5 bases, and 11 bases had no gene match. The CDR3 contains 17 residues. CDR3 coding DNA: TGTGCCAGTAGTCGATCCCGGGACAGGGGGCTTGGCTATGGCTACACCTTC. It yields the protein CASSRSRDRGLGYGYTF.

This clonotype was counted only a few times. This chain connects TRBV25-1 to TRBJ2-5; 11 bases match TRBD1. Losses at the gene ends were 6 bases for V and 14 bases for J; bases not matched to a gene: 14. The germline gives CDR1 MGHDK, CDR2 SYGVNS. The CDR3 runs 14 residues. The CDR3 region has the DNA TGTGCCAGCAGACCGACCGGGACAGGGGGAGGAGAATACTTC. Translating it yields CASRPTGTGGGEYF. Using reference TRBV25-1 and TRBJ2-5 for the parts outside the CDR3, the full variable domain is EADIYQTPRYLVIGTGKKITLECSQTMGHDKMYWYQQDPGMELHLIHYSYGVNSTEKGDLSSESTVSRIRTEHFPLTLESARPSHTSQYLCASRPTGTGGGEYFGPGTRLLVL.

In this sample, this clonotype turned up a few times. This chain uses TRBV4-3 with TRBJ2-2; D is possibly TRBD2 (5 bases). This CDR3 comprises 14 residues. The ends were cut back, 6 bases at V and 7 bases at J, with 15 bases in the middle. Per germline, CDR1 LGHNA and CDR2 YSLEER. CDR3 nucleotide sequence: TGCGCCAGCAGGCCGGGGAGCGTCATCGGGGAGCTGTTTTTT. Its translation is CASRPGSVIGELFF.

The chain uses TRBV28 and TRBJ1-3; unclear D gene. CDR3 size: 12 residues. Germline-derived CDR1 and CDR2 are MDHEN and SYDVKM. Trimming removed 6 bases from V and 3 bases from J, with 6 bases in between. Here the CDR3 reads CASRGIGNTIYF. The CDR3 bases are TGTGCCAGCAGGGGGATTGGAAACACCATATATTTT. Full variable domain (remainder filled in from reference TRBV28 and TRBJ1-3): DVKVTQSSRYLVKRTGEKVFLECVQDMDHENMFWYRQDPGLGLRLIYFSYDVKMKEKGDIPEGYSVSREKKERFSLILESASTNQTSMYLCASRGIGNTIYFGEGSWLTVV.

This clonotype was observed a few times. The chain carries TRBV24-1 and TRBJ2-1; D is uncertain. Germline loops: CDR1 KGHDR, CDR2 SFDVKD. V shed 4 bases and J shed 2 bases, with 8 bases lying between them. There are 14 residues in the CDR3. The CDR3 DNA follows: TGTGCCACCAGTGACCCTGGACCCTACAATGAGCAGTTCTTC. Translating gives CATSDPGPYNEQFF.

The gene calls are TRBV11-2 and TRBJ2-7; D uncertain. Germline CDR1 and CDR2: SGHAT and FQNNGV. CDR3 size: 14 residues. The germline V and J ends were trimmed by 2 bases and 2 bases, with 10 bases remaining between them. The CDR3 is CASSLSRQTYEQYF. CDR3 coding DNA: TGTGCCAGCAGCTTATCCCGGCAGACCTACGAGCAGTACTTC.

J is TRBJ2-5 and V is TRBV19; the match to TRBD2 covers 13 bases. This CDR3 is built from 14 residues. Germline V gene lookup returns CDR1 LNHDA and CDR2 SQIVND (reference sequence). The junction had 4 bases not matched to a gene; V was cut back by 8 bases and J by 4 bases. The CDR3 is CASGLAGAAETQYF. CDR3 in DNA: TGTGCCAGTGGACTAGCGGGAGCGGCAGAGACCCAGTACTTC.

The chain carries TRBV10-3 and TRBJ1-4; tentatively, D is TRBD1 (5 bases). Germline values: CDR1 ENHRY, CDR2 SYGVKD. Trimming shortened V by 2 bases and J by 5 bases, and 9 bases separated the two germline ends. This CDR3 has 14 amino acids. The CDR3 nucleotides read TGTGCCATCAGTGAGGGGACTTTAAATGAAAAACTGTTTTTT. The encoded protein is CAISEGTLNEKLFF.

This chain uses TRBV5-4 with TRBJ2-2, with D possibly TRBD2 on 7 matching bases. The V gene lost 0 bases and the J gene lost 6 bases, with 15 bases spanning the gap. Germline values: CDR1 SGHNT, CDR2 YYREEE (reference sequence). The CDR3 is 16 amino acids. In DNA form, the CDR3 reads TGTGCCAGCAGCTTGGAAGGGGGGGGGAAGGCCGGGGAGCTGTTTTTT. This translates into CASSLEGGGKAGELFF.

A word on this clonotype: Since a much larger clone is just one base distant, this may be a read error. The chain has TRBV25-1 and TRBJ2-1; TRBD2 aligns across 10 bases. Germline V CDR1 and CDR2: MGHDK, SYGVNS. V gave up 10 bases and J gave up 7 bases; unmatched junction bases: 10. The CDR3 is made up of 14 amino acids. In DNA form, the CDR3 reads TGTGCCACCCTTACTAGCGGGAAAACGAATGAGCAGTTCTTC. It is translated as CATLTSGKTNEQFF.

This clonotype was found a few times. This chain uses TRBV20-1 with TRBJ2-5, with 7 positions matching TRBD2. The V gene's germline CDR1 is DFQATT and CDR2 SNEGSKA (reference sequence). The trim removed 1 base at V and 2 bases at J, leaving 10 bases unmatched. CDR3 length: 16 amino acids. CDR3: CSARGAGTTLQETQYF. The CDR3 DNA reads TGCAGTGCTAGAGGCGCGGGGACTACCCTACAAGAGACCCAGTACTTC.

CDR3 DNA: TGCGCCAGCAGCCAGCGGGATGCCGGGGAGCTGTTTTTT. It encodes CASSQRDAGELFF. The chain uses TRBV4-3 and TRBJ2-2; a possible D gene is TRBD2 (6 bases). Germline values: CDR1 LGHNA, CDR2 YSLEER. V was trimmed by 3 bases and J by 6 bases, leaving 8 bases between them. The CDR3 consists of 13 residues.

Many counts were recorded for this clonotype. The CDR3, as DNA: TGTGCCAGCACTCAATGGGGGTACACTACCACTATGAACACTGAAGCTTTCTTT. This gives the protein CASTQWGYTTTMNTEAFF. The rearrangement joins TRBV12-3 or TRBV12-4 to TRBJ1-1; weak D call: TRBD1 (5 bases). The V end lost 7 bases, the J end lost 0 bases, and 24 bases lay between the germline ends. This CDR3 has 18 residues.

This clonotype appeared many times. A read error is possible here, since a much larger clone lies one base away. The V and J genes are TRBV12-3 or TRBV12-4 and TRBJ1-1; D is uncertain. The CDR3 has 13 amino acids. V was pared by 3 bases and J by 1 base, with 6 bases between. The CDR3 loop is CASSFARNTEAFF. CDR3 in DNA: TGTGCCAGCAGTTTTGCCAGGAACACTGAAGCTTTCTTT.

The CDR3 spells CASSVSPIPNEKLFF. The CDR3 DNA follows: TGTGCCAGCAGCGTATCACCTATACCTAATGAAAAACTGTTTTTT. The rearrangement links TRBV9 to TRBJ1-4, with D uncertain. Looked up from germline, CDR1 is SGDLS and CDR2 is YYNGEE. V was clipped by 1 base and J by 3 bases, with 10 bases between them. The CDR3 consists of 15 residues.

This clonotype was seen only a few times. Here the CDR3 reads CASSSSVAEQFF. CDR3 in DNA: TGTGCCAGCAGTTCTAGTGTGGCTGAGCAGTTCTTC. The rearrangement uses TRBV28 and TRBJ2-1; D is undetermined. The CDR3 contains 12 residues. The germline V gene has CDR1 MDHEN and CDR2 SYDVKM. Between the trimmed V and J ends, which lost 4 bases and 9 bases, there was a span of 10 bases.

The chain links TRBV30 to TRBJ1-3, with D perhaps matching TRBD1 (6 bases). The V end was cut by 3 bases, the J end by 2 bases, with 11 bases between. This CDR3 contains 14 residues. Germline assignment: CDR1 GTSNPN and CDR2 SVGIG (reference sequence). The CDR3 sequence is CAWRFTGTGNTIYF. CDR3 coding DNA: TGTGCCTGGAGATTCACAGGGACTGGAAACACCATATATTTT. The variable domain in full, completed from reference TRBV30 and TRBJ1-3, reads SQTIHQWPATLVQPVGSPLSLECTVEGTSNPNLYWYRQAAGRGLQLLFYSVGIGQISSEVPQNLSASRPQDRQFILSSKKLLLSDSGFYLCAWRFTGTGNTIYFGEGSWLTVV.

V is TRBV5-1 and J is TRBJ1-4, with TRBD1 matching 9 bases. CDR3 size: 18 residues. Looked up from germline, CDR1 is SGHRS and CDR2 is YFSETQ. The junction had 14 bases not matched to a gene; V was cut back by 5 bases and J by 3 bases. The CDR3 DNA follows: TGCGCCAGCAGTAGGGGACAGGGCACCGCTTCAGCTAATGAAAAACTGTTTTTT. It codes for CASSRGQGTASANEKLFF. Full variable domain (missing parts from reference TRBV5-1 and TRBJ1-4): KAGVTQTPRYLIKTRGQQVTLSCSPISGHRSVSWYQQTPGQGLQFLFEYFSETQRNKGNFPGRFSGRQFSNSRSEMNVSTLELGDSALYLCASSRGQGTASANEKLFFGSGTQLSVL.

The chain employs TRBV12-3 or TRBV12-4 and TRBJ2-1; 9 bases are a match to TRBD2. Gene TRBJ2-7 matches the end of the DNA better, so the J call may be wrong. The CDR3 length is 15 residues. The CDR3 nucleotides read TGTGCCAGCATTTTTAGCGGGAGCTCCTACAATGAGCAGTACTTC. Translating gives CASIFSGSSYNEQYF.

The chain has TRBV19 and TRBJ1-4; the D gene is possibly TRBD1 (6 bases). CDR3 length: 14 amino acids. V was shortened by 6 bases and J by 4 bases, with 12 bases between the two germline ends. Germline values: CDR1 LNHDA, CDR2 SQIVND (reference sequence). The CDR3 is CASRLTGLNEKLFF. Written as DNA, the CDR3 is TGTGCCAGTAGGCTGACAGGCCTTAATGAAAAACTGTTTTTT.

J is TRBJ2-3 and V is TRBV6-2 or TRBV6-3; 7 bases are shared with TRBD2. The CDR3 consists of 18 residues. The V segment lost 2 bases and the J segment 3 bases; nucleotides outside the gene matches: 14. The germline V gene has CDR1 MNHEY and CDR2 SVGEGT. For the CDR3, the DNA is TGTGCCAGCAGTTACACCCCACTCGCGGGAGTCATTACAGATACGCAGTATTTT. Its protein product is CASSYTPLAGVITDTQYF.

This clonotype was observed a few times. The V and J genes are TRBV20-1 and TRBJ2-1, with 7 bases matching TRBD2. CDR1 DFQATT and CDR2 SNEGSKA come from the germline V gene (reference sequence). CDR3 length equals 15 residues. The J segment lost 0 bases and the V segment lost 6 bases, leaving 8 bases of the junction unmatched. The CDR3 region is CSAQGLAASYNEQFF. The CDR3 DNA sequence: TGCAGTGCCCAAGGCCTAGCGGCCTCCTACAATGAGCAGTTCTTC.

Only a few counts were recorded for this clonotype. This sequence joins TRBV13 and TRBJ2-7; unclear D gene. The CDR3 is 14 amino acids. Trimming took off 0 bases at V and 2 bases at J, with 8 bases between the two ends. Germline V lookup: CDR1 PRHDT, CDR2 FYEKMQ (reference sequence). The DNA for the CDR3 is TGTGCCAGCAGCTTAGGGACTGAGACCTACGAGCAGTACTTC. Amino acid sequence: CASSLGTETYEQYF.

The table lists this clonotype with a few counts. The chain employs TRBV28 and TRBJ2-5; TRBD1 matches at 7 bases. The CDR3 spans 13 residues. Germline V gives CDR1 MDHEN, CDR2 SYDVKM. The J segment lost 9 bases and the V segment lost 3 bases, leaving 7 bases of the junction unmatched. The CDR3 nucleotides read TGTGCCAGCAGTTTCAGGGACAGCAGATCCCAGTACTTC. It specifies CASSFRDSRSQYF.

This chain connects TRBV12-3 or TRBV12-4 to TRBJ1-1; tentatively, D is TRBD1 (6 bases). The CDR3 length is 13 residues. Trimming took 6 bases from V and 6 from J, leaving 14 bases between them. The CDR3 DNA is TGTGCCAGCAGGAAACAGGGTCACGCTGAAGCTTTCTTT. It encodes CASRKQGHAEAFF.

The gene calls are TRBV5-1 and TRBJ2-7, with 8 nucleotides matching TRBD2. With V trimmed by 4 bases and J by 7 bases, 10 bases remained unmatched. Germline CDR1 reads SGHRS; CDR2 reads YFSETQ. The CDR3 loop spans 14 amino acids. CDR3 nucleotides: TGCGCCAGCAGCCGCCGGGGGGGGATCGGGGAGCAGTACTTC. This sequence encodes CASSRRGGIGEQYF.

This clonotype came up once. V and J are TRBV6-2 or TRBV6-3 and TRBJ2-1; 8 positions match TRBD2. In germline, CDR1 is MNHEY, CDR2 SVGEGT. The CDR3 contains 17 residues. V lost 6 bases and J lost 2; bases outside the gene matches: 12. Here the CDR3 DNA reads TGTGCCAGCAGGGCCATCTTAGCGGGAACTACCTACAATGAGCAGTTCTTC. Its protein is CASRAILAGTTYNEQFF.